These 8 T cell receptor beta chains share one sample of origin, sequenced in a study of regulatory T cells in long-lasting Graves disease. Libraries of TCR beta came from iRepertoire HTBI primers plus Arm-PCR of CDR3 regions. TCRdb re-analysed the multiplex PCR reads in MiXCR, keeping a single row per CDR3 protein. Of roughly 380,000 distinct CDR3 sequences listed, 15% to 20% were seen once; the top ten hold roughly 27%. Time point of the sample: newly diagnosed GD, antithyroid drugs for less than 3 months. RNA from PBMCs was the source of the TCR library. These data were also reused for a study on T cells in Graves' hyperthyroidism and ophthalmopathy.

The sequencing used peripheral blood mononuclear cells (PBMCs), collected at new diagnosis, from a patient treated with antithyroid drugs. The receptors were gathered from a man aged 40-50 years with Graves disease.

This clonotype was counted between two and nine times. The chain employs TRBV5-5 and TRBJ1-2, with D unresolved. This CDR3 region has 12 residues. Germline V gene data show CDR1 as SGHKS and CDR2 as YYEKEE (reference sequence). The V end was cut by 6 bases, the J end by 8 bases, with 14 bases between. The CDR3, as DNA: TGTGCCAGCAAAGGGTTGAGGGCAGGCTACACCTTC. It yields the protein CASKGLRAGYTF.

This rearrangement joins TRBV12-3 or TRBV12-4 to TRBJ2-3; 9 bases are a match to TRBD1. Trimming removed 2 bases from V and 2 bases from J; junction bases left unmatched: 2. The CDR3 contains 15 residues. CDR3 coding DNA: TGTGCCAGCAGTTTATGGACAGGGGACACAGATACGCAGTATTTT. Its translation is CASSLWTGDTDTQYF.

This clonotype was detected many times. This sequence joins TRBV28 and TRBJ2-7, with TRBD2 matching 7 bases. V was pared by 3 bases and J by 3 bases, with 5 bases of the junction left unmatched. The CDR3 spans 14 residues. Germline V gene lookup returns CDR1 MDHEN and CDR2 SYDVKM. The CDR3 coding sequence is TGTGCCAGCAGTTTTCGAACTAGCGACTACGAGCAGTACTTC. It yields the protein CASSFRTSDYEQYF.

CDR3: CSARHLDYGYTF. Here the CDR3 DNA reads TGCAGTGCTAGACACCTGGACTATGGCTACACCTTC. The V gene is TRBV20-1, the J gene TRBJ1-2; D is ambiguous. Germline assignment: CDR1 DFQATT and CDR2 SNEGSKA (reference sequence). The CDR3 spans 12 residues. Trimming took 2 bases from V and 3 from J, leaving 7 bases between them.

This clonotype was counted at least ten times. This chain links TRBV20-1 with TRBJ1-3; D is unresolved. There are 13 residues in the CDR3. CDR1 and CDR2 (germline): DFQATT, SNEGSKA (reference sequence). The V and J ends lost 4 bases and 4 bases respectively, with 11 bases between them. The chain's CDR3 is CSAMDPGGNTIYF. For the CDR3, the DNA is TGCAGTGCTATGGACCCGGGGGGAAACACCATATATTTT.

The genes are TRBV20-1 and TRBJ2-5; 7 nucleotides align to TRBD1. Germline V gives CDR1 DFQATT, CDR2 SNEGSKA (reference sequence). Germline trimming cut 1 base from V and 11 bases from J; bases unmatched to any gene: 19. This CDR3 contains 16 residues. CDR3 DNA sequence: TGCAGTGCTAGAGGCCACACAGGGGAAGGGTACAATGAGCAGTACTTC. This sequence encodes CSARGHTGEGYNEQYF.

This clonotype was detected many times. The rearrangement links TRBV2 to TRBJ1-6, with D possibly TRBD1 on 5 matching bases. Germline CDR1 and CDR2: SNHLY and FYNNEI. The germline V and J ends were trimmed by 2 bases and 9 bases, with 11 bases remaining between them. The CDR3 loop spans 14 amino acids. This chain's CDR3 is CASSELRGGSPLHF. The CDR3 bases are TGTGCCAGCAGTGAACTCCGGGGGGGTTCACCCCTCCACTTT.

This clonotype showed up just a few times. A single base separates this from a much larger clone, so it may be a read error. The chain recombines TRBV3-1 with TRBJ1-6; D possibly corresponds to TRBD1 (6 bases). This CDR3 contains 15 residues. The V and J ends lost 4 bases and 11 bases respectively, with 18 bases between them. CDR1 and CDR2 (germline): LGHDT, YNNKEL (reference sequence). In DNA, the CDR3 is TGTGCCAGCAGCCCAACCAGGGGAAATTATCCACCCCTCCACTTT. As protein: CASSPTRGNYPPLHF.